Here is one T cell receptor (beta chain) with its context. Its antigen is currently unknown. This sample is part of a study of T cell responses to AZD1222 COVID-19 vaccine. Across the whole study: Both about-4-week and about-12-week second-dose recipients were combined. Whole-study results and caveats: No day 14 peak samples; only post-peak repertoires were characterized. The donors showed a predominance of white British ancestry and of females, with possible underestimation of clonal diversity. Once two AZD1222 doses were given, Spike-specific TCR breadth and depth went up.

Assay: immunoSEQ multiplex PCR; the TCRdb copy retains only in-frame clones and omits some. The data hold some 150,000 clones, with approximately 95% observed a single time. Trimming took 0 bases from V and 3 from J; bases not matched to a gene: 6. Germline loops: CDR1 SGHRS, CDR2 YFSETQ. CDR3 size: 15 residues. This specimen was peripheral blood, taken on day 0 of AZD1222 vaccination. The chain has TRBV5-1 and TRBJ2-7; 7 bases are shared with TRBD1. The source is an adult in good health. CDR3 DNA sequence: TGCGCCAGCAGCTTGGAGGGGGCGTTACTCTACGAGCAGTACTTC. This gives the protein CASSLEGALLYEQYF. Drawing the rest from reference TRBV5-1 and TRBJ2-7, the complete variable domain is KAGVTQTPRYLIKTRGQQVTLSCSPISGHRSVSWYQQTPGQGLQFLFEYFSETQRNKGNFPGRFSGRQFSNSRSEMNVSTLELGDSALYLCASSLEGALLYEQYFGPGTRLTVT.